This T cell receptor (beta chain) was captured in a study of HIV-infected patients and healthy controls. Germline CDR1 reads MDHEN; CDR2 reads SYDVKM. The CDR3 runs to 18 residues. V dropped 4 bases and J dropped 1; count of bases not matched to a gene: 13. This clonotype showed up just a few times. TCRdb re-analysed the 5' RACE reads in MiXCR, keeping a single row per CDR3 protein. The table records about 63,000 distinct CDR3 sequences, roughly 16% of them present only once. The chain recombines TRBV28 with TRBJ1-2; 9 bases align to TRBD1. Input material: CD4+ T cells from blood. The TCR was taken from a human donor in good health. DNA of the CDR3: TGTGCCAGCAGTTCCCCAACCGGGACAGGGACTCTTAACTATGGCTACACCTTC. As protein: CASSSPTGTGTLNYGYTF.